The present entry profiles one TCR beta chain with its context. This clone's antigen is unknown. Per-base quality was not reported, and no clone a single base away is much larger than it. This specimen comes from a study of T cell responses to AZD1222 COVID-19 vaccine (dated by TCRdb to the early 2020s). For the wider study: AZD1222 recipients with second doses at about 4 weeks or about 12 weeks were pooled, because spike-specific TCR depth and breadth did not differ between schedules. Trial participants were enrolled by age into subgroups of 18-55, 56-69 and 70-plus years, and around 150, 28 and 57 TCR-sequenced participants, respectively, were included in these subgroups. A total of about 250 trial participants underwent TCR sequencing, of whom roughly 210 had received two doses of AZD1222 and about 26 had received two doses of the MenACWY control vaccine. The full study reports these points: Reportedly, almost half of the unique spike-specific TCRs recognized epitopes lying outside the regions that are mutated in the B.1.351 and B.1.1.7 variants. The whole spike protein was spanned by vaccine-associated CD4 TCRs, and dominant responses were seen in regions 160-218 and 743-854. In the small 56-69-year group, the increase in depth fell short of significance, most likely because of low power. A significant rise in spike-specific TCR breadth and depth was observed after two AZD1222 doses relative to day 0 and relative to MenACWY recipients. Because no day 14 peak-response samples were available, the repertoires could be characterized only after the peak T cell response. Most participants were white British and females outnumbered males, and the authors suggested that clonal diversity may have been underestimated. Conclusions about previously exposed vaccinees were limited because only 6 or 7 AZD1222 recipients were SARS-CoV-2 seropositive at baseline.

The time point label, read with the paper, signifies: baseline before first vaccination. Vaccinee samples were obtained from the UK trials COV001 and COV002, which included a single-blind randomized controlled phase 2/3 trial of AZD1222 (ChAdOx1 nCoV-19) in healthy adults. For TCRbeta chain sequencing, PBMC samples from trial participants were taken at day 0 and at day 28 after the second dose. The CDR3 regions of human TCRbeta chains were subjected to immunosequencing. Per the original workflow: TCRs in the repertoires were matched against a reference library of SARS-CoV-2-specific TCRs that had been generated with the MIRA antigen-specificity platform. Breadth was defined as the fraction of unique TCRs that were SARS-CoV-2-associated, and depth was defined as the fraction of total T cells that were SARS-CoV-2-associated. Using the MIRA data, each spike-specific TCR was mapped to the spike region that the TCR reacts to and placed in a CD4 or CD8 class. Log10-transformed breadth and depth values were compared by one-way ANOVA with Sidak's multiple comparisons tests. Held by TCRdb, this immuneACCESS table contains in-frame sequences only and omits some clones. Under half of the omission traces to an unresolved V gene where checked; the cause of the rest is unknown. V, J and clone size were drawn from that table, and D and trimming were deduced from the DNA. Recorded for this sample are about 110,000 clones; roughly 88% of them occurred a single time. The ten largest clones add up to over 15% of the sample.

Its CDR3 holds 16 amino acids, cysteine through phenylalanine. Only CDR3 DNA is held: 48 bases, read in frame from base 1. The junction shows trimming of 1 base on V and 7 bases on J, and the gene matches do not reach 5 bases of it. The germline V gene encodes CDR1 LNHNV and CDR2 YYDKDF (reference sequence). The starting material was peripheral blood, obtained on day 0 of AZD1222 vaccination. The clonotype comes from an adult in good health. The rearrangement joined TRBV15 to TRBJ2-1, and 12 bases in between align with TRBD2. The CDR3 reads as follows: CATSRGASGGANEQFF. The DNA sequence reads TGTGCCACCAGCAGAGGGGCTAGCGGGGGGGCGAATGAGCAGTTCTTC.